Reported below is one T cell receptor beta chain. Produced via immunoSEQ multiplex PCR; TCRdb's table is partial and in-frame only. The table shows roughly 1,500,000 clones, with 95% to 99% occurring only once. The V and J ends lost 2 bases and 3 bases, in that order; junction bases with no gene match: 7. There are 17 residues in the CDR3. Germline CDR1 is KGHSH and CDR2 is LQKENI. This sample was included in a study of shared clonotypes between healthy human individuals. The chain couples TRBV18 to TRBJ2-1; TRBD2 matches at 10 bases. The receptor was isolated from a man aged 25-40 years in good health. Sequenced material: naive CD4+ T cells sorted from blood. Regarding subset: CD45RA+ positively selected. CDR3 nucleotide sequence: TGTGCCAGCTCACCAAGACGAGCGGGAGGGGTCTACAATGAGCAGTTCTTC. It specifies CASSPRRAGGVYNEQFF.